One sample yielded the 6 T cell receptor beta chains listed below, sequenced in a study of cytomegalovirus exposure and HLA in healthy donors. PCR involved 60 Vbeta and 13 Jbeta primers. Assay: immunoSEQ multiplex PCR; the TCRdb copy retains only in-frame clones and omits some. The profile shows about 6,600 clones, roughly 51% of them singletons. The sample taken for sequencing was PBMCs. The receptors were gathered from a man aged 30 to 45 in good health and CMV-seropositive.

This sequence joins TRBV2 and TRBJ2-5; D uncertain. Trimming pared 7 bases from V and 7 bases from J, leaving 7 bases between. The CDR3 covers 10 residues. Germline-derived CDR1 and CDR2 are SNHLY and FYNNEI. CDR3 residues: CASMTWTQYF. CDR3 bases: TGTGCCAGCATGACATGGACCCAGTACTTC.

The CDR3 DNA sequence: TGCAGTGCCAGACAGGTAACTGAAGCTTTCTTT. Residues: CSARQVTEAFF. J is TRBJ1-1 and V is TRBV20-1, with D possibly matching TRBD1 (6 bases). This CDR3 contains 11 residues. Trimming took 6 bases from V and 5 from J, leaving 10 bases between them. In germline, CDR1 is DFQATT, CDR2 SNEGSKA (reference sequence).

This clone was found a few times. The chain joins TRBV4-2 to TRBJ1-3, with D perhaps TRBD1 (6 bases). The CDR3 is 16 amino acids. From germline, CDR1 is LGHNA and CDR2 YNFKEQ. Trimming removed 4 bases at V and 4 bases at J, with 17 bases between. The CDR3 DNA sequence: TGTGCCAGCAGCCCCAAACAGGGAATTGAAGGAAACACCATATATTTT. Translated, it gives CASSPKQGIEGNTIYF.

The V call is TRBV30, the J call TRBJ1-5, with D possibly matching TRBD1 (6 bases). In germline, CDR1 is GTSNPN, CDR2 SVGIG (reference sequence). V gave up 2 bases and J gave up 11 bases, with 13 bases separating them. CDR3 length equals 12 residues. This CDR3 is CAWSMGAGAQHF. CDR3 DNA sequence: TGTGCCTGGAGTATGGGGGCGGGGGCCCAGCATTTT.

V gene TRBV7-2 combines with J gene TRBJ2-1, with TRBD1 matching over 9 bases. The CDR3 is 12 residues long. Trimming at V came to 3 bases and at J to 9 bases, leaving 0 bases not matched to a gene. CDR1 and CDR2 (germline): SGHTA, FQGNSA. The CDR3 reads CASSLTGGEQFF. The CDR3 region has the DNA TGTGCCAGCAGCTTGACAGGGGGTGAGCAGTTCTTC.

This clone was counted a few times. The V call is TRBV25-1, the J call TRBJ2-1; TRBD2 aligns across 12 bases. The CDR3 consists of 15 residues. The germline V gene has CDR1 MGHDK and CDR2 SYGVNS. Unmatched junction bases numbered 1, after V lost 4 bases and J lost 3 bases. As DNA, the CDR3 is TGTGCCAGCAGTGGACTAGCGGGAGTCTACAATGAGCAGTTCTTC. Its translation: CASSGLAGVYNEQFF.